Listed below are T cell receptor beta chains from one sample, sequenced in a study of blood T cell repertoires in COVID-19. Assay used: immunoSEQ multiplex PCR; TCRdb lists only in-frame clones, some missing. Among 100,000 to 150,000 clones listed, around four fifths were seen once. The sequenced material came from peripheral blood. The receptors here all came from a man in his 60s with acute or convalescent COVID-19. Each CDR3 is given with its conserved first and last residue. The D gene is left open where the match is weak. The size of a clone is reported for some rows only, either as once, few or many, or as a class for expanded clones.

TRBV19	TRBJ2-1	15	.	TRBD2	TGTGCCAGTAGTATAGCCAGCGGGGCCTACAATGAGCAGTTCTTC	CASSIASGAYNEQFF
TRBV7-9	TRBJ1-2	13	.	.	TGTGCCAGCAACCCCACAGGATCCCTTGGCTACACCTTC	CASNPTGSLGYTF
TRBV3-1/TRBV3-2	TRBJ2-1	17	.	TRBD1	TGTGCCAGCAGCCAAGATCGGCGGACAGGGGCTTACAATGAGCAGTTCTTC	CASSQDRRTGAYNEQFF
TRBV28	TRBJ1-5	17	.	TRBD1	TGTGCCAGCGGGGACCGACAGGGATCGGTTGGCAATCAGCCCCAGCATTTT	CASGDRQGSVGNQPQHF
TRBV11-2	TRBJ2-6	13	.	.	TGTGCCAGCAGCCCGTCTGGGGCCAACGTCCTGACTTTC	CASSPSGANVLTF
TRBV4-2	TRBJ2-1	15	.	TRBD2	TGTGCCAGCACCTCAGGACTAGCGGGAGGTAATGAGCAGTTCTTC	CASTSGLAGGNEQFF
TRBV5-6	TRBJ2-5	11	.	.	TGTGCCAGCAGCTTCAGGGAGACCCAGTACTTC	CASSFRETQYF
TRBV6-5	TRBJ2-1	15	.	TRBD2	TGTGCCAGCAGGCAAATAGCGGGAAGAATCGATGAGCAGTTCTTC	CASRQIAGRIDEQFF
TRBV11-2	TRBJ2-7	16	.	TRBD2	TGTGCCAGCAGCCTTACCGGGACTAGCGGGACTTATGAGCAGTACTTC	CASSLTGTSGTYEQYF
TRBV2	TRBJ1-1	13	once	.	TGTGCCAGCAGTCGGGAGGCAGAAGCTGAAGCTTTCTTT	CASSREAEAEAFF
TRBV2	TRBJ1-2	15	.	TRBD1	TGTGCCAGCAGTCCCCGGCAGGGGGAAAACTATGGCTACACCTTC	CASSPRQGENYGYTF